This T cell receptor beta chain was documented in a study of blood T cell repertoires in COVID-19. Background on the study: Collection of acute and convalescent COVID-19 samples took place in the United States, Italy and Spain. T cells, B-cell-depleted T cells, or PBMCs provided the cDNA or gDNA that served as material.

V lost 7 bases, J lost 7 bases, and 19 bases lay in between. Germline CDR1 is SEHNR and CDR2 is FQNEAQ (reference sequence). The CDR3 is 15 residues long. TCRdb keeps only in-frame clones here, not all; method: immunoSEQ multiplex PCR. The sample lists just under 250,000 clones, around 89% occurring once. This TCR came from a woman between 25 and 40 years old who had recovered from COVID-19. The chain links TRBV7-9 to TRBJ1-4; D is unclear. Sequencing used PBMCs or T cells enriched from blood (not recorded which). The chain's CDR3 is CASNEKTELAEKLFF. DNA of the CDR3: TGTGCCAGCAATGAAAAAACTGAACTAGCTGAAAAACTGTTTTTT. Based on the CDR3 plus reference TRBV7-9 and TRBJ1-4, the full variable domain is DTGVSQNPRHKITKRGQNVTFRCDPISEHNRLYWYRQTLGQGPEFLTYFQNEAQLEKSRLLSDRFSAERPKGSFSTLEIQRTEQGDSAMYLCASNEKTELAEKLFFGSGTQLSVL.